The 30 T cell receptor beta chains in this list originate from one sample, sequenced in a study of T cells in Graves' hyperthyroidism and ophthalmopathy. Template material for amplifying TCR beta CDR3 regions consisted of RNA transcripts. The HTBI primer set was used in a first-round RT-PCR of the TCR CDR3. TCRdb recomputed calls from the multiplex PCR reads with MiXCR, one row per CDR3 protein. This sample has over 500,000 distinct CDR3 sequences, with 40% to 50% found just once. Material for sequencing was peripheral blood or thyroid tissue (not recorded which). All receptors derive from an adult woman with Graves' disease, either hyperthyroidism or ophthalmopathy (not recorded which).

This clonotype came up many times. The rearrangement joins TRBV7-3 to TRBJ2-2; 8 bases are shared with TRBD1. The CDR3 loop spans 16 amino acids. The germline gives CDR1 SGHTA, CDR2 FQGTGA. J gave up 2 bases and V 2 bases, and 4 bases lay outside the gene matches. CDR3 DNA: TGTGCCAGCAGCTTAGTAGGACAGGGAAACACCGGGGAGCTGTTTTTT. Amino acid sequence: CASSLVGQGNTGELFF. Drawing the rest from reference TRBV7-3 and TRBJ2-2, the complete variable domain is GAGVSQTPSNKVTEKGKYVELRCDPISGHTALYWYRQSLGQGPEFLIYFQGTGAADDSGLPNDRFFAVRPEGSVSTLKIQRTERGDSAVYLCASSLVGQGNTGELFFGEGSRLTVL.

The sample holds many counts of this clonotype. The CDR3 coding sequence is TGTGCCAGCAGCCTCGATAGGGGGCCCACTGAAGCTTTCTTT. It encodes CASSLDRGPTEAFF. The genes are TRBV7-3 and TRBJ1-1; TRBD1 agrees at 7 bases. The CDR3 has 14 residues. Trimming took 5 bases from V and 4 from J; bases not matched to a gene: 7. The germline CDR1 and CDR2 sequences are SGHTA and FQGTGA.

The J gene is TRBJ1-2, the V gene TRBV25-1; D unresolved. V was trimmed by 1 base and J by 4 bases, leaving 7 bases between them. The CDR3 length is 13 residues. Germline CDR1 and CDR2: MGHDK and SYGVNS. CDR3 in amino acids: CASSESGFYGYTF. The DNA for the CDR3 is TGTGCCAGCAGTGAATCCGGATTCTATGGCTACACCTTC.

This clonotype was recorded only once. This sequence joins TRBV5-1 and TRBJ2-7; D possibly corresponds to TRBD2 (5 bases). This CDR3 is 13 amino acids long. V dropped 0 bases and J dropped 5 bases, with 9 bases sitting between them. Germline CDR1 SGHRS, CDR2 YFSETQ. CDR3 amino acids: CASSLDLRDEQYF. The CDR3 coding sequence is TGCGCCAGCAGCTTGGATTTGCGGGACGAGCAGTACTTC. Using reference TRBV5-1 and TRBJ2-7 for the parts outside the CDR3, the full variable domain is KAGVTQTPRYLIKTRGQQVTLSCSPISGHRSVSWYQQTPGQGLQFLFEYFSETQRNKGNFPGRFSGRQFSNSRSEMNVSTLELGDSALYLCASSLDLRDEQYFGPGTRLTVT.

CDR3 DNA: TGTGCCAGCAGCCCCGAGACAGGGGGGAACACTGAAGCTTTCTTT. Its translation is CASSPETGGNTEAFF. The rearrangement joins TRBV7-9 to TRBJ1-1; 9 nucleotides agree with TRBD1. The V segment lost 5 bases and the J segment 1 base; nucleotides outside the gene matches: 5. Germline V lookup: CDR1 SEHNR, CDR2 FQNEAQ (reference sequence). This CDR3 has 15 residues.

The chain uses TRBV19 and TRBJ2-2, with 7 bases lining up with TRBD2. The CDR3 covers 14 residues. The germline V gene has CDR1 LNHDA and CDR2 SQIVND (reference sequence). Trimming cost V 10 bases and J 6 bases; bases outside gene matches: 11. CDR3 loop: CATRTGTKAGELFF. The CDR3 DNA is TGTGCCACCCGAACCGGGACTAAGGCCGGGGAGCTGTTTTTT. Using reference TRBV19 and TRBJ2-2 for the parts outside the CDR3, the full variable domain is DGGITQSPKYLFRKEGQNVTLSCEQNLNHDAMYWYRQDPGQGLRLIYYSQIVNDFQKGDIAEGYSVSREKKESFPLTVTSAQKNPTAFYLCATRTGTKAGELFFGEGSRLTVL.

There are many counts of this clonotype. The J gene is TRBJ1-2, the V gene TRBV16; no reliable D call. The CDR3 sequence is 15 residues long. Germline V lookup: CDR1 KGHSY, CDR2 FQNENV. Trimming cost V 3 bases and J 4 bases, with 15 bases left between them. As DNA, the CDR3 is TGTGCCAGCAGCCATTCCGACATACCTAGCTATGGCTACACCTTC. Translation gives CASSHSDIPSYGYTF.

This clonotype was observed many times. The V call is TRBV29-1, the J call TRBJ1-5, with 7 bases lining up with TRBD1. The CDR3 sequence is 13 residues long. The V and J ends lost 5 bases and 7 bases, in that order; junction bases with no gene match: 8. Germline-derived CDR1 and CDR2 are SQVTM and ANQGSEA. The CDR3 sequence: CSVSQGITQPQHF. The CDR3 coding sequence is TGCAGCGTTTCACAGGGGATCACGCAGCCCCAGCATTTT.

This clonotype was detected ten times or more. V gene TRBV28 combines with J gene TRBJ1-5; D perhaps matches TRBD1 (5 bases). In germline, CDR1 is MDHEN, CDR2 SYDVKM. This CDR3 region has 13 residues. V was trimmed by 8 bases and J by 1 base, leaving 9 bases between them. The CDR3 here is CASFRQSNQPQHF. CDR3 bases: TGTGCCAGCTTCCGACAGAGCAATCAGCCCCAGCATTTT. The whole variable domain, remainder taken from reference TRBV28 and TRBJ1-5, is DVKVTQSSRYLVKRTGEKVFLECVQDMDHENMFWYRQDPGLGLRLIYFSYDVKMKEKGDIPEGYSVSREKKERFSLILESASTNQTSMYLCASFRQSNQPQHFGDGTRLSIL.

The chain carries TRBV7-9 and TRBJ2-2; possibly TRBD2 for D (6 bases). The CDR3 is 13 residues long. Germline CDR1 SEHNR, CDR2 FQNEAQ (reference sequence). V gave up 6 bases and J gave up 6 bases, with 11 bases separating them. The CDR3 DNA sequence: TGTGCCAGCAGATTGGCGGGACCCGGGGAGCTGTTTTTT. It translates to CASRLAGPGELFF.

At least ten counts were recorded for this clonotype. V is TRBV29-1 and J is TRBJ1-1; no clear D. The CDR3 has 14 amino acids. The V end was cut by 1 base, the J end by 0 bases, with 9 bases between. CDR1 and CDR2 (germline): SQVTM, ANQGSEA. CDR3 protein: CSVEGGTVNTEAFF. Written as DNA, the CDR3 is TGCAGCGTTGAAGGGGGAACAGTGAACACTGAAGCTTTCTTT. The variable domain in full, completed from reference TRBV29-1 and TRBJ1-1, reads SAVISQKPSRDICQRGTSLTIQCQVDSQVTMMFWYRQQPGQSLTLIATANQGSEATYESGFVIDKFPISRPNLTFSTLTVSNMSPEDSSIYLCSVEGGTVNTEAFFGQGTRLTVV.

This clonotype was observed at least ten times. The chain carries TRBV25-1 and TRBJ1-6; D is unresolved. Per the germline V gene, CDR1 is MGHDK and CDR2 is SYGVNS. Trimming took 1 base from V and 10 from J, leaving 5 bases between them. CDR3 length equals 12 residues. The chain's CDR3 is CASSEWGSPLHF. CDR3 nucleotides: TGTGCCAGCAGTGAATGGGGATCACCCCTCCACTTT. The entire variable domain, with the rest obtained from reference TRBV25-1 and TRBJ1-6, is as follows: EADIYQTPRYLVIGTGKKITLECSQTMGHDKMYWYQQDPGMELHLIHYSYGVNSTEKGDLSSESTVSRIRTEHFPLTLESARPSHTSQYLCASSEWGSPLHFGNGTRLTVT.

The V call is TRBV4-3, the J call TRBJ1-1; TRBD1 agrees at 10 bases. Germline assignment: CDR1 LGHNA and CDR2 YSLEER. This CDR3 is 17 amino acids long. The V gene end was trimmed by 4 bases and the J gene end by 6 bases; junction bases not matched to a gene: 14. In DNA, the CDR3 is TGCGCCAGCAGCCCAACAACTCAGGACAGGGGGTCCTCTGAAGCTTTCTTT. This gives the protein CASSPTTQDRGSSEAFF.

J is TRBJ2-7 and V is TRBV11-1, with D uncertain. CDR3 length: 14 residues. The germline gives CDR1 SGHAT, CDR2 FQDESV (reference sequence). Trimming cost V 5 bases and J 2 bases, with 13 bases left between them. CDR3 in DNA: TGTGCCAGCAGCCACCGGGTCAGCACCTACGAGCAGTACTTC. This sequence encodes CASSHRVSTYEQYF.

At least ten counts were recorded for this clonotype. The chain uses TRBV20-1 and TRBJ2-2; D assignment may be TRBD1 or TRBD2 (5 bases each). CDR1 is DFQATT and CDR2 is SNEGSKA in the germline V gene (reference sequence). Deletions cut 6 bases from V and 5 bases from J, with 16 bases between. The CDR3 length is 14 residues. Written as DNA, the CDR3 is TGCAGTGCCACGGGACCACTGGGGACCGGGGAGCTGTTTTTT. As protein: CSATGPLGTGELFF.

This chain links TRBV7-9 with TRBJ1-2, with a weak D call TRBD1 (5 bases). Germline V gives CDR1 SEHNR, CDR2 FQNEAQ (reference sequence). This CDR3 is built from 14 residues. V was clipped by 6 bases and J by 2 bases, with 13 bases between them. The CDR3 coding sequence is TGTGCCAGCAGGGGGCAGGGCGGAAACTATGGCTACACCTTC. It translates to CASRGQGGNYGYTF.

The sample holds a few counts of this clonotype. The genes are TRBV10-1 and TRBJ2-5; 8 nucleotides match TRBD1. V lost 6 bases to trimming and J lost 1 base; unmatched junction nucleotides: 4. The CDR3 totals 14 residues. Germline V CDR1 and CDR2: WNHNN, SYGVQD (reference sequence). The CDR3 region is CASSRDRSQETQYF. The CDR3 nucleotides are TGCGCCAGCAGCCGGGACAGGTCCCAAGAGACCCAGTACTTC.

In this sample, this clonotype turned up many times. The chain is built from TRBV6-1 and TRBJ1-5, with D unresolved. Germline lookup yields CDR1 MNHNS and CDR2 SASEGT. The V end was cut by 10 bases, the J end by 12 bases, with 13 bases between. This CDR3 spans 10 amino acids. CDR3 nucleotide sequence: TGTGCCACCGCGGAGGGAGTCCAGCATTTT. Residues: CATAEGVQHF.

V and J are TRBV6-5 and TRBJ1-6; 7 bases agree with TRBD1. Germline CDR1 reads MNHEY; CDR2 reads SVGAGI. Trimming cost V 7 bases and J 6 bases; bases outside gene matches: 6. This CDR3 has 14 amino acids. This CDR3 reads CASTPGTANSPLHF. CDR3 nucleotides: TGTGCCAGCACCCCGGGGACAGCTAATTCACCCCTCCACTTT.

This clonotype turned up a few times. It is likely a read error, because the conserved phenylalanine at the end of the CDR3 is missing. Because the CDR3's place on the DNA is in doubt, the DNA is left out and the CDR3 is given as listed by TCRdb. The chain is built from TRBV7-8 and TRBJ2-5; the table's D call, TRBD1, has no DNA check behind it. The CDR3 sequence runs 8 residues, both termini included. Germline lookup yields CDR1 SGHVS and CDR2 FQNEAQ. The CDR3 sequence is CASSLSGG.

This clonotype was counted a few times. The genes are TRBV2 and TRBJ1-2, with unresolved D. The V end lost 5 bases, the J end lost 6 bases, and 13 bases lay between the germline ends. The CDR3 is 13 amino acids. Germline CDR1 and CDR2: SNHLY and FYNNEI. The CDR3 sequence: CASSRLLGDGYTF. DNA of the CDR3: TGTGCCAGCAGTAGGCTCCTCGGGGATGGCTACACCTTC.

This clonotype was observed a single time. The chain links TRBV7-9 to TRBJ2-5; D is perhaps TRBD1 (6 bases). The CDR3 extends over 14 amino acids. Trimming cost V 6 bases and J 2 bases, with 13 bases left between them. The germline gives CDR1 SEHNR, CDR2 FQNEAQ (reference sequence). CDR3 residues: CASSKTGWQETQYF. CDR3 nucleotides: TGTGCCAGCAGTAAAACAGGGTGGCAAGAGACCCAGTACTTC.

The rearrangement joins TRBV20-1 to TRBJ2-7, with 10 nucleotides matching TRBD2. Per germline, CDR1 DFQATT and CDR2 SNEGSKA (reference sequence). The CDR3 totals 14 residues. After removal of 5 bases from V and 2 bases from J, the junction contained 6 bases not matched to a gene. Written as DNA, the CDR3 is TGCAGTGCTCCAAACAGCGGGGGGGCCTACGAGCAGTACTTC. This codes for CSAPNSGGAYEQYF.

The V call is TRBV2, the J call TRBJ1-5; D is ambiguous. CDR3 length: 13 amino acids. Trimming removed 4 bases from V and 5 bases from J, with 9 bases in between. Germline CDR1 and CDR2: SNHLY and FYNNEI. The CDR3 spells CASSGAGYQPQHF. CDR3 sequence (DNA): TGTGCCAGCAGTGGGGCGGGGTATCAGCCCCAGCATTTT.

This clonotype appeared a few times. This chain links TRBV4-2 with TRBJ2-2; tentative D call: TRBD2 (5 bases). Germline CDR1 is LGHNA and CDR2 is YNFKEQ. CDR3 length equals 14 residues. V was shortened by 0 bases and J by 7 bases, with 9 bases between the two germline ends. The CDR3 DNA reads as TGTGCCAGCAGCCAAGATCGGGAAATCGGGGAGCTGTTTTTT. Translation: CASSQDREIGELFF.

Notes on this clonotype: A read error may produce the germline difference seen at one junction end. The rearrangement links TRBV25-1 to TRBJ2-3; 10 bases line up with TRBD2. This CDR3 has 17 residues. The germline CDR1 and CDR2 sequences are MGHDK and SYGVNS. The CDR3 DNA reads as TGCGCCAGCAGCCCCGGACTAGCGGCCATCTTCACAGATACGCAGTATTTT. This encodes CASSPGLAAIFTDTQYF.

This clonotype has a handful of counts. No conserved phenylalanine or tryptophan is present at the end of the CDR3, so a read error is the likely explanation. The limits of the CDR3 on the DNA are not certain, so only TCRdb's listed CDR3 is given. The chain uses TRBV2 and TRBJ1-2; TRBD1 is the table's D call, not checked against the DNA. From germline, CDR1 is SNHLY and CDR2 FYNNEI. Including both end residues, the CDR3 is 11 amino acids long. The CDR3 here is CASSERSQRTY.

The rearrangement links TRBV10-3 to TRBJ1-1, with a tentative D call TRBD1 (5 bases). Trimming shortened V by 10 bases and J by 1 base, and 10 bases separated the two germline ends. The germline CDR1 and CDR2 sequences are ENHRY and SYGVKD. CDR3 length: 12 amino acids. DNA for the CDR3: TGTGCCACTACAGGACAGAACACTGAAGCTTTCTTT. As protein: CATTGQNTEAFF.

This clonotype was seen at least ten times. This rearrangement joins TRBV12-3 or TRBV12-4 to TRBJ1-5; D is unclear. The CDR3 runs 13 residues. Trimming took 7 bases from V and 4 from J, leaving 11 bases between them. The CDR3 loop is CASKVGPNQPQHF. The CDR3 nucleotides are TGTGCCAGCAAAGTCGGGCCTAATCAGCCCCAGCATTTT.

This chain connects TRBV2 to TRBJ1-2; D is unclear. Germline CDR1 reads SNHLY; CDR2 reads FYNNEI. The V end lost 0 bases, the J end lost 8 bases, and 10 bases lay between the germline ends. The CDR3 has 13 amino acids. The CDR3 protein is CASSEALLVGYTF. CDR3 sequence (DNA): TGTGCCAGCAGTGAAGCGCTGTTAGTCGGCTACACCTTC.